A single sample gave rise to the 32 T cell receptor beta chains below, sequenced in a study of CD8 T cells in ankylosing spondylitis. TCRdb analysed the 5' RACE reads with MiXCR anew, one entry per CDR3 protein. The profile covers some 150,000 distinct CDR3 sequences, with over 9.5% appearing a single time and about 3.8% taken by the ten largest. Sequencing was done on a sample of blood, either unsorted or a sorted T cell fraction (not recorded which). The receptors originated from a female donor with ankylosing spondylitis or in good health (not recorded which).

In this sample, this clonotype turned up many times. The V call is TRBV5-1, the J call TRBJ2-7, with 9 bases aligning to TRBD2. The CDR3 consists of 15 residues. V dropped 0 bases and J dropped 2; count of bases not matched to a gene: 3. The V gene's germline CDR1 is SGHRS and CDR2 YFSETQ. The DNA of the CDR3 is TGCGCCAGCAGCTTGGCTACTAGCGGGCCCTACGAGCAGTACTTC. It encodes CASSLATSGPYEQYF.

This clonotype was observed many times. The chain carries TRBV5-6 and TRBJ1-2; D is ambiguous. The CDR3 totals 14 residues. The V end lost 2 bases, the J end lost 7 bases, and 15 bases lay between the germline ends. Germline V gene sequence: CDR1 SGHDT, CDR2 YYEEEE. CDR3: CASSFSLGLSGYTF. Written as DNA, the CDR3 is TGTGCCAGCAGCTTTTCCCTGGGCTTAAGTGGCTACACCTTC. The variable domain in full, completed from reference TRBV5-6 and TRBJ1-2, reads DAGVTQSPTHLIKTRGQQVTLRCSPKSGHDTVSWYQQALGQGPQFIFQYYEEEERQRGNFPDRFSGHQFPNYSSELNVNALLLGDSALYLCASSFSLGLSGYTFGSGTRLTVV.

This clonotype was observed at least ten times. CDR3 DNA sequence: TGCAGTGCTACCGGACAGAAGAACAATGAGCAGTTCTTC. Its translation: CSATGQKNNEQFF. This chain links TRBV20-1 with TRBJ2-1, with a possible D match to TRBD1 (6 bases). Per germline, CDR1 DFQATT and CDR2 SNEGSKA (reference sequence). V gave up 4 bases and J gave up 5 bases, with 12 bases separating them. The CDR3 spans 13 residues.

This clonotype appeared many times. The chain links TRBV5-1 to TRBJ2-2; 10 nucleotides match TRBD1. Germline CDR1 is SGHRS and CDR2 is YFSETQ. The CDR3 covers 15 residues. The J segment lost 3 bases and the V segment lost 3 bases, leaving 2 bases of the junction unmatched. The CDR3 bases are TGCGCCAGCAGCTCGACAGGGGGCTACACCGGGGAGCTGTTTTTT. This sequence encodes CASSSTGGYTGELFF.

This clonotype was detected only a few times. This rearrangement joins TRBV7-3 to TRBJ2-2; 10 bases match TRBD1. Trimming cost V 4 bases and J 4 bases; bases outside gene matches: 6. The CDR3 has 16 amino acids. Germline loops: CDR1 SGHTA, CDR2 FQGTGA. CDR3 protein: CASSSPTGGPTGELFF. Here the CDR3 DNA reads TGTGCCAGCAGCTCCCCGACAGGGGGCCCCACCGGGGAGCTGTTTTTT. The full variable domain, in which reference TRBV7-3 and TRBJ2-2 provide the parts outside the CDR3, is GAGVSQTPSNKVTEKGKYVELRCDPISGHTALYWYRQSLGQGPEFLIYFQGTGAADDSGLPNDRFFAVRPEGSVSTLKIQRTERGDSAVYLCASSSPTGGPTGELFFGEGSRLTVL.

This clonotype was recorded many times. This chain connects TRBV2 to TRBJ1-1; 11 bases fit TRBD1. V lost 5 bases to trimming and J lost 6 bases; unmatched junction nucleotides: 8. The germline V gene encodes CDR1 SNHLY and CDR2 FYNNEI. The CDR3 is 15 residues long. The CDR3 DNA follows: TGTGCCAGCAGTTGGGAGTGGGGACAGGGGGCTGAAGCTTTCTTT. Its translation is CASSWEWGQGAEAFF.

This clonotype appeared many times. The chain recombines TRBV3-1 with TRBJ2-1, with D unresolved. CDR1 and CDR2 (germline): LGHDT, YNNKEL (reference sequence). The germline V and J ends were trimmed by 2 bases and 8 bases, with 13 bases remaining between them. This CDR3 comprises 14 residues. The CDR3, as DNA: TGTGCCAGCAGCCAAATGTTAACTTTGGATGAGCAGTTCTTC. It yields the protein CASSQMLTLDEQFF.

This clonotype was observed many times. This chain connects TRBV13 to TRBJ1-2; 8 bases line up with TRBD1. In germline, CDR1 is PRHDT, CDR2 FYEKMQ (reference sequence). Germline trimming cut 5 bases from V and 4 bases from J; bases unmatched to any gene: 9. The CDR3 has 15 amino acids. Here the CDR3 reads CASSRGTGDFYGYTF. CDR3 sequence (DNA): TGTGCCAGCAGCCGGGGGACAGGAGACTTCTATGGCTACACCTTC.

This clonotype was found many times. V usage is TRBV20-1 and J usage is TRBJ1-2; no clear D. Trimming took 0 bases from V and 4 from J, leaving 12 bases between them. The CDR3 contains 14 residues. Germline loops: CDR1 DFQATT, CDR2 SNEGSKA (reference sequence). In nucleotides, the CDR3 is TGCAGTGCTAGAGATCCCGCCATGAGCTATGGCTACACCTTC. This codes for CSARDPAMSYGYTF.

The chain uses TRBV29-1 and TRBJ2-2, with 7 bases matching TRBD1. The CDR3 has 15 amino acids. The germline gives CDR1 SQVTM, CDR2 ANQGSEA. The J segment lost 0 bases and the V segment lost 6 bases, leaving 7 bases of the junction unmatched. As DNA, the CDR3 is TGCAGCGTCGGCGCCGGGACAGCGAACACCGGGGAGCTGTTTTTT. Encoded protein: CSVGAGTANTGELFF.

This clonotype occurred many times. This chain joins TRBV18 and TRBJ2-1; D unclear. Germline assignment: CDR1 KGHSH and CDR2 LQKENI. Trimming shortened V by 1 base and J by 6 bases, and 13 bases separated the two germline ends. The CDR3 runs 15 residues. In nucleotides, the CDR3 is TGTGCCAGCTCACCACGTCGCTCACTTGGCAATGAGCAGTTCTTC. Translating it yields CASSPRRSLGNEQFF.

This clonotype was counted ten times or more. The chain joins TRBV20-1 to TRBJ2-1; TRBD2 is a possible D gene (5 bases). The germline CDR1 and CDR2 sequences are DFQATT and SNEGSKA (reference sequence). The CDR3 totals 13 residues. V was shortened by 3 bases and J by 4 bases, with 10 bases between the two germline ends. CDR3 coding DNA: TGCAGTGCTAGCCGGAGCGGATACAATGAGCAGTTCTTC. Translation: CSASRSGYNEQFF.

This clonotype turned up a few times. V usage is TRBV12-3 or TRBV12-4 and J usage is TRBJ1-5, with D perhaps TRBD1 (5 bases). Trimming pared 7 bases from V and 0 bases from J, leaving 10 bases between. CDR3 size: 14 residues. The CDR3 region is CASKRGGSNQPQHF. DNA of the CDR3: TGTGCCAGCAAGCGGGGCGGTAGCAATCAGCCCCAGCATTTT.

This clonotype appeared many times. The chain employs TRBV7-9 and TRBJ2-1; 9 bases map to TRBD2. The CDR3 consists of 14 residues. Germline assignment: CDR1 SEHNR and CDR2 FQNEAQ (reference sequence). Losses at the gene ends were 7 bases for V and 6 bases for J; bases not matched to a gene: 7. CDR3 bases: TGTGCCAGCAATATAGCGGGAGACGGCAATGAGCAGTTCTTC. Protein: CASNIAGDGNEQFF. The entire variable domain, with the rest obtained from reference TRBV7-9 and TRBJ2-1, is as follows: DTGVSQNPRHKITKRGQNVTFRCDPISEHNRLYWYRQTLGQGPEFLTYFQNEAQLEKSRLLSDRFSAERPKGSFSTLEIQRTEQGDSAMYLCASNIAGDGNEQFFGPGTRLTVL.

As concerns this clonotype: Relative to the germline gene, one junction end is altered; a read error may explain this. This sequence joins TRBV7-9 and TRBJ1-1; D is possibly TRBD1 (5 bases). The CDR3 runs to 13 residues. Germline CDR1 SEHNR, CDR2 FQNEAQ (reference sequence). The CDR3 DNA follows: TGTGCCAGCACCTTAGGGGACGGCACTGAAGCTTTCTTT. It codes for CASTLGDGTEAFF. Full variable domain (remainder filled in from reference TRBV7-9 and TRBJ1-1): DTGVSQNPRHKITKRGQNVTFRCDPISEHNRLYWYRQTLGQGPEFLTYFQNEAQLEKSRLLSDRFSAERPKGSFSTLEIQRTEQGDSAMYLCASTLGDGTEAFFGQGTRLTVV.

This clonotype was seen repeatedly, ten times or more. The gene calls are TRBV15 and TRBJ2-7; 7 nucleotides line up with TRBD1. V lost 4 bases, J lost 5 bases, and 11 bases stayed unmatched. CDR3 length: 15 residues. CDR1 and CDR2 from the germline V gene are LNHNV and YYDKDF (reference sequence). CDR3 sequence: CATSTRTGPYHEQYF. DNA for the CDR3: TGTGCCACCAGCACACGGACAGGACCCTACCACGAGCAGTACTTC.

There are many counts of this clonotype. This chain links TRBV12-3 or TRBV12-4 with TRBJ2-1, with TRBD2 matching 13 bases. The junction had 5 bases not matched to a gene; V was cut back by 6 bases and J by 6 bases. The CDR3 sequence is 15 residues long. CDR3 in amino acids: CASRQTSGGTNEQFF. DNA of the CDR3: TGTGCCAGCAGGCAGACTAGCGGGGGGACCAATGAGCAGTTCTTC.

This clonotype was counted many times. CDR3: CASSLTIRGPRSPLHF. Here the CDR3 DNA reads TGCGCCAGCAGCTTAACGATCAGGGGGCCTCGATCACCCCTCCACTTT. The chain couples TRBV5-1 to TRBJ1-6; 8 bases are shared with TRBD1. The V gene's germline CDR1 is SGHRS and CDR2 YFSETQ. This CDR3 region has 16 residues. V shed 2 bases and J 10 bases; nucleotides not matched to a gene: 11.

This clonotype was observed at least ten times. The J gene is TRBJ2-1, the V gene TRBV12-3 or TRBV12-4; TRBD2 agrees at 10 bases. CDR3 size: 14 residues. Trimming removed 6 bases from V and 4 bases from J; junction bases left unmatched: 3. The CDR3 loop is CASRGTSEYNEQFF. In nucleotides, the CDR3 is TGTGCCAGCAGAGGGACTAGCGAGTACAATGAGCAGTTCTTC.

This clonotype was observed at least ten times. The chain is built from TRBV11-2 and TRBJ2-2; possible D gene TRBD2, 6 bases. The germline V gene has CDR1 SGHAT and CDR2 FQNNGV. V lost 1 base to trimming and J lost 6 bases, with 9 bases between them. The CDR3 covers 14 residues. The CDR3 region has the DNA TGTGCCAGCAGCTTAGTGGGGGGAGCCGGGGAGCTGTTTTTT. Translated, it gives CASSLVGGAGELFF.

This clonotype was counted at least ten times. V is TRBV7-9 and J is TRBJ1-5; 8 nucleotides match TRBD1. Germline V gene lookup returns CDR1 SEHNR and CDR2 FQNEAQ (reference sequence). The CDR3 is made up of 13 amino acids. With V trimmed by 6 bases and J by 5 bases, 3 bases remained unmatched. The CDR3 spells CASSSTGDQPQHF. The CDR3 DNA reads TGTGCCAGCAGTTCGACAGGGGATCAGCCCCAGCATTTT.

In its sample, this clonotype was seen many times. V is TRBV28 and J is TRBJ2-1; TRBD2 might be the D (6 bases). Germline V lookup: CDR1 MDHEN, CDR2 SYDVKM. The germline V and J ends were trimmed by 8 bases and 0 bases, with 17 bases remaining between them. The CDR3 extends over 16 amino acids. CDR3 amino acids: CASLSSPGDSYNEQFF. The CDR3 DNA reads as TGTGCCAGCCTATCCTCCCCGGGGGACTCCTACAATGAGCAGTTCTTC.

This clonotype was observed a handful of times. The CDR3 nucleotides are TGTGCCAGCAGACTGCAGCAGGGAAGTGGTGGCTACACCTTC. Its protein is CASRLQQGSGGYTF. The V call is TRBV6-5, the J call TRBJ1-2; TRBD1 is a possible D gene (5 bases). Germline loops: CDR1 MNHEY, CDR2 SVGAGI. The CDR3 runs to 14 residues. V was cut by 6 bases and J by 7 bases, with 18 bases left in between.

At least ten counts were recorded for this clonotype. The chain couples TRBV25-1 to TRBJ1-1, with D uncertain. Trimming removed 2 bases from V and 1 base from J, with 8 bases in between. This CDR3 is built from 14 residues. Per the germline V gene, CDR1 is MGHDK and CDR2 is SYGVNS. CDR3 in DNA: TGTGCCAGCAGTGAAGGGCGAAAGAACACTGAAGCTTTCTTT. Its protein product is CASSEGRKNTEAFF.

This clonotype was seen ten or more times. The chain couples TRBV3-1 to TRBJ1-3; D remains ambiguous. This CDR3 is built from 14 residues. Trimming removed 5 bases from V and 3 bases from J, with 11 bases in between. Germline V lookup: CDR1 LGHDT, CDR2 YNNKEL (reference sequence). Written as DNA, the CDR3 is TGTGCCAGCAGCGCATGGCGGGATGGAAACACCATATATTTT. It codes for CASSAWRDGNTIYF.

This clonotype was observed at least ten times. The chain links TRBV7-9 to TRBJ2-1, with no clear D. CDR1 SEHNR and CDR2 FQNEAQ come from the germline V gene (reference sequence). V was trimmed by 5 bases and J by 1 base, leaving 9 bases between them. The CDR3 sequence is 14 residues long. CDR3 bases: TGTGCCAGCAGCCTTGTTAGGTCCTACAATGAGCAGTTCTTC. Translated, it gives CASSLVRSYNEQFF.

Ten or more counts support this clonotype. The CDR3 bases are TGTGCCTGGAGTATTCGACAGAGATACGAGCAGTACTTC. Amino acid sequence: CAWSIRQRYEQYF. This chain uses TRBV30 with TRBJ2-7; a possible D gene is TRBD1 (5 bases). V lost 2 bases and J 4 bases, leaving 12 bases between the germline ends. The germline gives CDR1 GTSNPN, CDR2 SVGIG (reference sequence). The CDR3 covers 13 residues.

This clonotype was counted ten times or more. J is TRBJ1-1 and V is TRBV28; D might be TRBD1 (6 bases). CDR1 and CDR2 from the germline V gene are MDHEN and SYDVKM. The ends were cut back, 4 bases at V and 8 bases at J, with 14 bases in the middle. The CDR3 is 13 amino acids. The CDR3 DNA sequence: TGTGCCAGCAGTTCACACATTCAGGGGGAAGCTTTCTTT. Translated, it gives CASSSHIQGEAFF.

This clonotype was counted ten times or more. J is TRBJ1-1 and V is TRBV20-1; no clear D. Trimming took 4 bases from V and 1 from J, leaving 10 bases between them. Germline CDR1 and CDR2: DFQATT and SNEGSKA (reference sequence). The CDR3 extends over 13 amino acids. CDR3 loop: CSATHIGNTEAFF. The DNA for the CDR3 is TGCAGTGCTACCCACATTGGGAACACTGAAGCTTTCTTT.

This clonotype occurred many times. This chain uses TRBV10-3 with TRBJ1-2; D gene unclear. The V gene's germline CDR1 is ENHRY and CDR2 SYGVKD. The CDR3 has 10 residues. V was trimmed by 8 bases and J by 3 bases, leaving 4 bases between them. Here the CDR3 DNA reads TGTGCCATCGGGGACTATGGCTACACCTTC. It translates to CAIGDYGYTF.

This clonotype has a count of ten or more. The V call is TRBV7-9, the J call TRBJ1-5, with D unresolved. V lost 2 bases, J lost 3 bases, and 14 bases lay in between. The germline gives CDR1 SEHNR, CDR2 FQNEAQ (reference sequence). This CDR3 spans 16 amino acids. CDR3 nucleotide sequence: TGTGCCAGCAGCTTAAGAGTAAACCCCCACAATCAGCCCCAGCATTTT. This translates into CASSLRVNPHNQPQHF. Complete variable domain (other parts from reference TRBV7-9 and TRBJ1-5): DTGVSQNPRHKITKRGQNVTFRCDPISEHNRLYWYRQTLGQGPEFLTYFQNEAQLEKSRLLSDRFSAERPKGSFSTLEIQRTEQGDSAMYLCASSLRVNPHNQPQHFGDGTRLSIL.

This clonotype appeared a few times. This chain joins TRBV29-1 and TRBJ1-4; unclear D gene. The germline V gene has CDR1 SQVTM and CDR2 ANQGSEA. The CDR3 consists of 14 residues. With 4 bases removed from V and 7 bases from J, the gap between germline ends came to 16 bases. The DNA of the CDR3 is TGCAGCGTTGGAGGGTCCCCCGTGTCTGAAAAACTGTTTTTT. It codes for CSVGGSPVSEKLFF.